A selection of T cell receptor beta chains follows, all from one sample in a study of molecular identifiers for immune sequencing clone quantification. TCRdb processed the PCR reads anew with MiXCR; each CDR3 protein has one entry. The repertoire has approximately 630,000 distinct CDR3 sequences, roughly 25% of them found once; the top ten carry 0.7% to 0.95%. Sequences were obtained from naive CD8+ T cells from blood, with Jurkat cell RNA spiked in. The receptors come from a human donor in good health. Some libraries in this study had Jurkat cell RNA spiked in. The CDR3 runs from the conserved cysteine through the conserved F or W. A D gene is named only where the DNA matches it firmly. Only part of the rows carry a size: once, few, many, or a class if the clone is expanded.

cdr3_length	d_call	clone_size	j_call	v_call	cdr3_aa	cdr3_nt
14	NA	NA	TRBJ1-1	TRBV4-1	CASSQGLGGHEAFF	TGCGCCAGCAGCCAAGGTTTGGGAGGACACGAAGCTTTCTTT
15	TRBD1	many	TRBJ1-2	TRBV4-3	CASSQDTGGNYGYTF	TGCGCCAGCAGCCAAGATACAGGGGGCAACTATGGCTACACCTTC
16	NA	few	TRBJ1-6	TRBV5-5	CASSPRRDLYNSPLHF	TGTGCCAGCAGCCCCAGGAGGGACCTCTATAATTCACCCCTCCACTTT
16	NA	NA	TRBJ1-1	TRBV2	CASSDRDPIQATDAFF	TGTGCCAGCAGTGACAGGGATCCCATTCAGGCCACTGACGCTTTCTTT
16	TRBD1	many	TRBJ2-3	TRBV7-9	CASSDRTGGSTDTQYF	TGTGCCAGCAGTGATCGGACAGGGGGCTCCACAGATACGCAGTATTTT
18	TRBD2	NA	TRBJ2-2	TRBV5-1	CASSFPASGGPNTGELFF	TGCGCCAGCAGCTTCCCGGCTAGCGGGGGCCCCAACACCGGGGAGCTGTTTTTT
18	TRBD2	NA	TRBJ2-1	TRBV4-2	CASSHPKTSERVFGEQFF	TGTGCCAGCAGCCACCCTAAGACTAGCGAACGGGTCTTTGGTGAGCAGTTCTTC
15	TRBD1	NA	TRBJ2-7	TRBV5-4	CASSFGTGEAYEQYF	TGTGCCAGCAGCTTTGGAACAGGGGAAGCGTACGAGCAGTACTTC
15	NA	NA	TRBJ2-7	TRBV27	CASSYQGGSSYEQYF	TGTGCCAGCAGTTACCAAGGGGGGAGCTCCTACGAGCAGTACTTC
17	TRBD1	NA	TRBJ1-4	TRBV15	CATSSPWETGANEKLFF	TGTGCCACCAGCAGCCCATGGGAGACAGGGGCTAATGAAAAACTGTTTTTT
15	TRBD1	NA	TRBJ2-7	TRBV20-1	CSARDTRQGSREQYF	TGCAGTGCTAGAGATACAAGACAGGGTTCCAGGGAGCAGTACTTC
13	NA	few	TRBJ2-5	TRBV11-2	CASSPLPTETQYF	TGTGCCAGCAGCCCCCTCCCCACGGAGACCCAGTACTTC
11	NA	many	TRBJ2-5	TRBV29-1	CSVEAGGAQYF	TGCAGCGTTGAAGCAGGAGGGGCCCAGTACTTC
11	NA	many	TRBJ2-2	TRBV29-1	CSVNVGGELFF	TGCAGCGTGAATGTTGGCGGGGAGCTGTTTTTT
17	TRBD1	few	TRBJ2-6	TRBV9	CASSEDRELSGANVLPF	TGTGCCAGCAGCGAGGACAGGGAATTGTCTGGGGCCAACGTCCTGCCTTTC
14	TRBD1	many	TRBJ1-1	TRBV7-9	CASSPDRGKPEAFF	TGTGCCAGCAGCCCGGACAGGGGGAAACCTGAAGCTTTCTTT
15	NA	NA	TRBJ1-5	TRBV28	CASTPARTGVQPQHF	TGTGCCAGTACACCCGCCCGTACGGGGGTTCAGCCCCAGCATTTT
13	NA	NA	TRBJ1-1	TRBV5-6	CASGWGRGAEAFF	TGTGCCAGCGGCTGGGGGCGAGGGGCTGAAGCTTTCTTT
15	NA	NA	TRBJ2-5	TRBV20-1	CSGSGDDMFGETQYF	TGCAGTGGGTCCGGGGACGATATGTTCGGTGAGACCCAGTACTTC
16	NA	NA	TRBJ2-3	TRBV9	CASSGSGGLGPDTQYF	TGTGCCAGCAGCGGGTCGGGGGGCTTGGGTCCAGATACGCAGTATTTT
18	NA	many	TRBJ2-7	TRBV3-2	CASSQDSHTSGPRAEQYF	TGTGCCAGCAGCCAAGATTCCCATACAAGCGGGCCCCGGGCCGAGCAGTACTTC
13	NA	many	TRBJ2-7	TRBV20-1	CSARDPGTYEQYF	TGCAGTGCTAGAGATCCTGGGACCTACGAGCAGTACTTC
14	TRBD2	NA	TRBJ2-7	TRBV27	CASSSGLAKAEQYF	TGTGCCAGCAGCTCAGGACTAGCGAAGGCCGAGCAGTACTTC
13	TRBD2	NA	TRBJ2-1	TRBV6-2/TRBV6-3	CAVRGGTYNEQSF	TGTGCCGTGCGGGGGGGTACCTACAATGAGCAGTCCTTC
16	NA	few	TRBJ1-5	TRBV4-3	CASSQDFASGNQPQHF	TGCGCCAGCAGCCAAGATTTCGCATCCGGCAATCAGCCCCAGCATTTT
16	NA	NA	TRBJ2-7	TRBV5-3	CASSLGFGAAAYEQYF	TGTGCCAGCAGCCTGGGTTTCGGGGCAGCGGCCTACGAGCAGTACTTC
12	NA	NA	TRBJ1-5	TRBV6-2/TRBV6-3	CASSYGLWPQHF	TGTGCCAGCAGTTACGGTCTCTGGCCCCAGCATTTT
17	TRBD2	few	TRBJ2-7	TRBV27	CASSFNKPLAGGYEQYF	TGTGCCAGCAGTTTCAACAAACCACTAGCGGGCGGGTACGAGCAGTACTTC
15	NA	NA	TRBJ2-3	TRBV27	CASSSIAWVTDTQYF	TGTGCCAGCAGTTCTATAGCGTGGGTCACAGATACGCAGTATTTT
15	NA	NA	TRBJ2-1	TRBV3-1	CASSPVSSSYNEQFF	TGTGCCAGCAGTCCGGTTTCAAGCTCCTACAATGAGCAGTTCTTC
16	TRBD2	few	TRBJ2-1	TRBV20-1	CSASLLADQPYNEQFF	TGCAGTGCTAGCCTGCTAGCGGACCAGCCTTACAATGAGCAGTTCTTC
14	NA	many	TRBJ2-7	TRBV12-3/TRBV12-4	CASSAGLNSYEQYF	TGTGCCAGCAGTGCCGGACTGAACTCCTACGAGCAGTACTTC
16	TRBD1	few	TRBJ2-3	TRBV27	CASSGSGQGITDTQYF	TGTGCCAGCAGTGGGTCGGGACAGGGGATAACAGATACGCAGTATTTT
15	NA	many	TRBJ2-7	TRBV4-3	CASSPGGGGEYEQYF	TGCGCCAGCAGCCCCGGCGGAGGGGGTGAATACGAGCAGTACTTC
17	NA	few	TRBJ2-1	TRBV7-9	CASSLEHGAFSHNEQFF	TGTGCCAGCAGCTTAGAACACGGAGCCTTCTCCCACAATGAGCAGTTCTTC
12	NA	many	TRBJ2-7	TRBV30	CAWGRATYEQYF	TGTGCCTGGGGCAGGGCAACGTACGAGCAGTACTTC
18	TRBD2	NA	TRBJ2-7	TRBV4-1	CASSRSTSGSQPSCEQYF	TGCGCCAGCAGCCGATCAACTAGCGGGTCACAACCCAGTTGCGAGCAGTACTTC
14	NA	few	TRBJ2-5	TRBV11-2	CASRTNSRMETQYF	TGTGCCAGCAGAACTAATAGCCGTATGGAGACCCAGTACTTC
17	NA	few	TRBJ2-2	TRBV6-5	CASSYLGGRRGTGELFF	TGTGCCAGCAGTTACTTGGGTGGAAGACGCGGGACCGGGGAGCTGTTTTTT
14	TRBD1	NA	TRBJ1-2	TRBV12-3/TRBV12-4	CASSLYEQGEGYTF	TGTGCCAGCAGTTTATACGAACAGGGGGAAGGCTACACCTTC
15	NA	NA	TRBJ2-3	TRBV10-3	CAIRDDQLRTDTQYF	TGTGCCATCAGGGACGACCAACTGCGAACAGATACGCAGTATTTT
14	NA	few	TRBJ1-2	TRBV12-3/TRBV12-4	CASSFGFGYDGYTF	TGTGCCAGCAGTTTCGGTTTCGGTTATGATGGCTACACCTTC
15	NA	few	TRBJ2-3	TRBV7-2	CASSQITGITDTQYF	TGTGCCAGCAGCCAGATCACAGGGATCACAGATACGCAGTATTTT
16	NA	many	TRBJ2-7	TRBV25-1	CASSDFLGASFGEQYF	TGTGCCAGCAGTGACTTCTTGGGGGCGAGTTTTGGGGAGCAGTACTTC
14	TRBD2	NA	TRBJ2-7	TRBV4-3	CASSHGLAGGVVIF	TGCGCCAGCAGCCATGGACTAGCGGGAGGCGTTGTCATCTTC
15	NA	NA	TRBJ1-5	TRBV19	CASSALGPSNQPQHF	TGTGCCAGTTCGGCGTTGGGCCCTAGCAATCAGCCCCAGCATTTT
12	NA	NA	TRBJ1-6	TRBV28	CASRDFDSPLHF	TGTGCCAGCAGAGATTTCGATTCACCCCTCCACTTT
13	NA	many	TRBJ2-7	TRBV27	CASSFGQIYEQYF	TGTGCCAGCAGTTTTGGACAGATCTACGAGCAGTACTTC